This section outlines one TCR beta chain sequence together with its context. Its matching antigen is unknown. The sample comes from a study of beta chain features in type 1 diabetes. Turning to the study itself: Sorted cell examination encompassed 100,000,000 or so cells across all samples.

Study-level results: Lower insertion and higher deletion counts appeared at VDJ junctions in type 1 diabetes patients. Relative to healthy donors, patients appeared to have naive, central memory and Treg TCRB repertoires that were more similar.

The CDR3 consists of 14 residues. Deletions cut 5 bases from V and 8 bases from J, with 16 bases between. Germline values: CDR1 MGHDK, CDR2 SYGVNS. All of the isolated RNA was reverse transcribed, so expressed TCRB transcripts were sequenced. TCRdb's copy holds only in-frame clones and misses some; the assay was immunoSEQ multiplex PCR. In the table there are approximately 38,000 clones, about half of which are singletons. The sequence derives from a woman aged 18-29 years in good health. The chain uses TRBV25-1 and TRBJ2-1, with a weak D call TRBD2 (6 bases). Input material: central memory CD4+ T cells from blood. CDR3 loop: CASSLPPGDDEQFF. The DNA for the CDR3 is TGTGCCAGCAGTCTACCTCCGGGAGACGATGAGCAGTTCTTC.